This entry lists 3 T cell receptor beta chains sequenced from one sample in a study of T cell responses to AZD1222 COVID-19 vaccine. Sequencing was performed with immunoSEQ multiplex PCR; in TCRdb, only in-frame clones are kept and a portion is missing. The top ten hold around 2% of the sample, which has approximately 100,000 clones, about 94% seen once. Sequencing used peripheral blood, obtained on day 0 of AZD1222 vaccination. The receptor source for this set is an adult in good health.

The chain is built from TRBV29-1 and TRBJ1-1, with D possibly TRBD1 on 5 matching bases. The germline gives CDR1 SQVTM, CDR2 ANQGSEA. The CDR3 has 13 residues. V lost 7 bases and J lost 1, with 13 bases in between. Written as DNA, the CDR3 is TGCAGCGCTGACAGAGTTCGGAACACTGAAGCTTTCTTT. This gives the protein CSADRVRNTEAFF. Looking up the rest from reference TRBV29-1 and TRBJ1-1 gives the full variable domain: SAVISQKPSRDICQRGTSLTIQCQVDSQVTMMFWYRQQPGQSLTLIATANQGSEATYESGFVIDKFPISRPNLTFSTLTVSNMSPEDSSIYLCSADRVRNTEAFFGQGTRLTVV.

The chain recombines TRBV15 with TRBJ1-5; no firm D call. This CDR3 contains 18 residues. The germline V gene encodes CDR1 LNHNV and CDR2 YYDKDF (reference sequence). Trimming stripped 1 base from V and 0 bases from J, with 16 bases between. Here the CDR3 reads CATSRVGIRSYSNQPQHF. DNA for the CDR3: TGTGCCACCAGCAGAGTGGGGATCAGATCATATAGCAATCAGCCCCAGCATTTT.

The rearrangement links TRBV29-1 to TRBJ1-1, with unresolved D. Germline CDR1 SQVTM, CDR2 ANQGSEA. Trimming took 7 bases from V and 4 from J, leaving 13 bases between them. This CDR3 is 12 amino acids long. This CDR3 reads CSADPAGTEAFF. The CDR3 nucleotides are TGCAGCGCGGATCCGGCGGGCACTGAAGCTTTCTTT.